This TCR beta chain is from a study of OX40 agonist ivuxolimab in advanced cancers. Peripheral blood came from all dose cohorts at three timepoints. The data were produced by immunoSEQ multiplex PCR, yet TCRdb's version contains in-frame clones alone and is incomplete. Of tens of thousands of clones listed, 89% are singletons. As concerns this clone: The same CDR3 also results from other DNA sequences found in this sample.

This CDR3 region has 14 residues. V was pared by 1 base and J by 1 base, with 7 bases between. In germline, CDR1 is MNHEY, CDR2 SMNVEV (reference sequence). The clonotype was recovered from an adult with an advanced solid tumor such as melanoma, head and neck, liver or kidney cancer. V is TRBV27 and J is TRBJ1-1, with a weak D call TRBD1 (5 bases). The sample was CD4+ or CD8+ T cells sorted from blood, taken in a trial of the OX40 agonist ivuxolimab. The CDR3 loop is CASSLLGTNTEAFF. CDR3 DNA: TGTGCCAGCAGTTTATTGGGGACGAACACTGAAGCTTTCTTT.